This passage covers 18 T cell receptor beta chains from one sample sequenced in a study of OX40 agonist ivuxolimab in advanced cancers. The library came from the immunoSEQ multiplex PCR assay. Not all clones reach the TCRdb copy of this immuneACCESS table, which keeps in-frame sequences only. Checked studies attribute under half of the gap to unresolved V genes and leave the rest unexplained. The sample includes about 71,000 clones, with 80% to 90% observed a single time. Of the sample, 4.5% to 6% is held by the ten largest clones. The sequencing used CD4+ or CD8+ T cells sorted from blood, collected in a trial of the OX40 agonist ivuxolimab. The receptors shown here come from an adult with an advanced solid tumor such as melanoma, head and neck, liver or kidney cancer.

The chain couples TRBV29-1 to TRBJ2-1; TRBD2 agrees at 11 bases. Germline V gives CDR1 SQVTM, CDR2 ANQGSEA. CDR3 length equals 17 residues. J gave up 7 bases and V 5 bases, and 16 bases lay outside the gene matches. The CDR3 region has the DNA TGCAGCGTTCGATCCAACCCGACTAGCGGGACCCGGAATGAGCAGTTCTTC. This gives the protein CSVRSNPTSGTRNEQFF.

The CDR3 nucleotides are TGTGCTAGTGGTTTGGCCCTGGGGTCTAGCGGGGGATACAATGAGCAGTTCTTC. It translates to CASGLALGSSGGYNEQFF. This chain joins TRBV12-5 and TRBJ2-1; 10 nucleotides match TRBD2. Per germline, CDR1 LGHNT and CDR2 FRNRAP. V was pared by 1 base and J by 4 bases, with 10 bases of the junction left unmatched. CDR3 length equals 18 residues.

The genes are TRBV11-2 and TRBJ1-1; D remains ambiguous. Looked up from germline, CDR1 is SGHAT and CDR2 is FQNNGV. The CDR3 covers 15 residues. V lost 6 bases and J 4 bases, leaving 18 bases between the germline ends. The CDR3 is CASSPGVGMGTEAFF. CDR3 nucleotides: TGTGCCAGCAGTCCCGGTGTGGGGATGGGCACTGAAGCTTTCTTT. The whole variable domain, filled in from reference TRBV11-2 and TRBJ1-1, reads EAGVAQSPRYKIIEKRQSVAFWCNPISGHATLYWYQQILGQGPKLLIQFQNNGVVDDSQLPKDRFSAERLKGVDSTLKIQPAKLEDSAVYLCASSPGVGMGTEAFFGQGTRLTVV.

The sample holds a few counts of this clone. The chain uses TRBV5-5 and TRBJ1-2; the D gene is possibly TRBD1 (5 bases). The CDR3 totals 16 residues. Germline V gene lookup returns CDR1 SGHKS and CDR2 YYEKEE (reference sequence). The V end lost 1 base, the J end lost 6 bases, and 19 bases lay between the germline ends. The CDR3 coding sequence is TGTGCCAGCAGCTTGTTGCAGGGTCTGGAGGTTCATGGCTACACCTTC. Translated: CASSLLQGLEVHGYTF.

The chain couples TRBV30 to TRBJ1-5; perhaps TRBD1 as D (5 bases). The CDR3 extends over 19 amino acids. The V gene lost 0 bases and the J gene lost 2 bases, with 23 bases spanning the gap. Germline CDR1 and CDR2: GTSNPN and SVGIG (reference sequence). The CDR3 is CAWSVSRGGFGIGNQPQHF. CDR3 bases: TGTGCCTGGAGTGTCAGTCGGGGGGGATTCGGTATTGGCAATCAGCCCCAGCATTTT.

The chain has TRBV19 and TRBJ1-5, with a weak D call TRBD1 (6 bases). From germline, CDR1 is LNHDA and CDR2 SQIVND (reference sequence). V shed 4 bases and J shed 11 bases, with 24 bases lying between them. There are 16 residues in the CDR3. The CDR3 spells CASSTTGRGPLGAQHF. CDR3 DNA sequence: TGTGCCAGTAGTACGACCGGCAGGGGACCCCTCGGGGCCCAGCATTTT.

The genes are TRBV7-2 and TRBJ1-1; weak D call: TRBD1 (5 bases). The CDR3 extends over 16 amino acids. V was pared by 5 bases and J by 3 bases, with 19 bases between. Germline values: CDR1 SGHTA, CDR2 FQGNSA. The CDR3 region is CASSPPTAGVHTEAFF. CDR3 in DNA: TGTGCCAGCAGCCCACCTACCGCGGGGGTACACACTGAAGCTTTCTTT.

The genes are TRBV29-1 and TRBJ2-7; D possibly corresponds to TRBD2 (7 bases). Germline assignment: CDR1 SQVTM and CDR2 ANQGSEA. The CDR3 consists of 15 residues. With 3 bases removed from V and 3 bases from J, the gap between germline ends came to 18 bases. The CDR3 DNA reads TGCAGCGTTGAGTTAACGGGGGGCTTGGACTACGAGCAGTACTTC. Translated, it gives CSVELTGGLDYEQYF.

This clone came up once. The V and J genes are TRBV18 and TRBJ1-4; no clear D. The V end was cut by 3 bases, the J end by 10 bases, with 21 bases between. The CDR3 loop spans 16 amino acids. The germline V gene encodes CDR1 KGHSH and CDR2 LQKENI. The CDR3 nucleotides are TGTGCCAGCTCACCCATGGAGGAGGGAGAGTTTGGAAAACTGTTTTTT. It is translated as CASSPMEEGEFGKLFF.

The rearrangement joins TRBV11-1 to TRBJ2-7; 13 bases are shared with TRBD2. Germline CDR1 and CDR2: SGHAT and FQDESV (reference sequence). Losses at the gene ends were 5 bases for V and 6 bases for J; bases not matched to a gene: 10. The length of the CDR3 is 16 residues. The CDR3 region has the DNA TGTGCCAGCAGCGGAAAGCCAGGACTAGCGGGAGTCGAGCAGTACTTC. Protein sequence: CASSGKPGLAGVEQYF.

The V gene is TRBV2, the J gene TRBJ1-5; possible D gene TRBD1, 6 bases. The germline gives CDR1 SNHLY, CDR2 FYNNEI. Trimming removed 10 bases at V and 0 bases at J, with 13 bases between. The CDR3 is 14 residues long. The DNA of the CDR3 is TGTGCCACGGGGGCGGATTATAGCAATCAGCCCCAGCATTTT. Encoded protein: CATGADYSNQPQHF.

The gene calls are TRBV12-5 and TRBJ2-1; D is unresolved. The CDR3 spans 13 residues. Trimming took 0 bases from V and 3 from J, leaving 3 bases between them. Germline V CDR1 and CDR2: LGHNT, FRNRAP. The CDR3 sequence is CASGLVLYNEQFF. In DNA form, the CDR3 reads TGTGCTAGTGGTTTGGTACTCTACAATGAGCAGTTCTTC.

The rearrangement uses TRBV5-1 and TRBJ2-5, with 7 positions matching TRBD2. Germline CDR1 reads SGHRS; CDR2 reads YFSETQ. CDR3 size: 18 residues. Trimming removed 0 bases from V and 0 bases from J; junction bases left unmatched: 11. The CDR3, as DNA: TGCGCCAGCAGCTTGGGCCCACCCCGGGGGGTTAACCAAGAGACCCAGTACTTC. Its protein is CASSLGPPRGVNQETQYF.

This chain joins TRBV5-1 and TRBJ1-1; 7 bases align to TRBD1. There are 14 residues in the CDR3. Germline V gives CDR1 SGHRS, CDR2 YFSETQ. V shed 7 bases and J 3 bases; nucleotides not matched to a gene: 9. The CDR3 DNA is TGCGCCAGCGGGTCCTCAGGGGGGGACACTGAAGCTTTCTTT. Protein product: CASGSSGGDTEAFF.

The V gene is TRBV10-1, the J gene TRBJ1-1, with a possible D match to TRBD1 (5 bases). The CDR3 has 13 amino acids. Germline V CDR1 and CDR2: WNHNN, SYGVQD (reference sequence). Trimming removed 3 bases at V and 3 bases at J, with 8 bases between. The CDR3 DNA reads TGCGCCAGCAGTGACAGGGAGGACACTGAAGCTTTCTTT. The encoded protein is CASSDREDTEAFF.

CDR3 sequence: CASSARGLGTPNQQFF. CDR3 nucleotides: TGTGCCAGCAGCGCACGGGGGTTAGGGACCCCTAATCAGCAGTTCTTC. The chain carries TRBV11-2 and TRBJ2-1, with TRBD2 as a possible D gene (6 bases). Germline V gene data show CDR1 as SGHAT and CDR2 as FQNNGV. V was cut by 5 bases and J by 11 bases, with 25 bases left in between. The CDR3 has 16 residues.

The chain combines TRBV19 with TRBJ1-2, with 9 bases aligning to TRBD1. The CDR3 covers 12 residues. The germline V gene has CDR1 LNHDA and CDR2 SQIVND (reference sequence). V was pared by 9 bases and J by 7 bases, with 6 bases of the junction left unmatched. The CDR3 DNA is TGTGCCAGCCAACAGGGGGCGGGTGGCTACACCTTC. This encodes CASQQGAGGYTF.

V is TRBV11-2 and J is TRBJ1-3, with D unresolved. The V gene's germline CDR1 is SGHAT and CDR2 FQNNGV. The CDR3 covers 14 residues. Deletions cut 4 bases from V and 0 bases from J, with 7 bases between. Here the CDR3 DNA reads TGTGCCAGCAGCTCGACGAGCTCTGGAAACACCATATATTTT. It yields the protein CASSSTSSGNTIYF. Full variable domain (missing parts from reference TRBV11-2 and TRBJ1-3): EAGVAQSPRYKIIEKRQSVAFWCNPISGHATLYWYQQILGQGPKLLIQFQNNGVVDDSQLPKDRFSAERLKGVDSTLKIQPAKLEDSAVYLCASSSTSSGNTIYFGEGSWLTVV.